This TCR beta chain was captured by sequencing in a study of blood T cell repertoires in COVID-19. The V end lost 0 bases, the J end lost 1 base, and 9 bases lay between the germline ends. Germline CDR1 is WSHSY and CDR2 is SAAADI. The CDR3 covers 15 residues. Using immunoSEQ multiplex PCR, the repertoire was profiled, and TCRdb retains in-frame clones only, with some absent. The sample records approximately 210,000 clones, more than 70% being singletons. Material: PBMCs or T cells enriched from blood (not recorded which). This TCR derives from a man aged 30 to 45 with acute COVID-19. The chain links TRBV10-2 to TRBJ1-1; D call uncertain. CDR3 sequence: CASSESAARNTEAFF. The CDR3 DNA reads TGCGCCAGCAGTGAGTCCGCGGCCAGGAACACTGAAGCTTTCTTT.